This TCR beta chain was documented in a study of cytomegalovirus exposure and HLA in healthy donors. Use of 60 Vbeta and 13 Jbeta primers characterized the PCR. This table comes from immunoSEQ multiplex PCR, and its TCRdb copy is limited to in-frame clones, with some not included. The repertoire includes roughly 120,000 clones, around 77% of them detected once, and about 13% sits in the top ten. The V gene's germline CDR1 is LNHDA and CDR2 SQIVND (reference sequence). V dropped 4 bases and J dropped 3 bases, with 13 bases sitting between them. The CDR3 totals 14 residues. The sample taken for sequencing was PBMCs. This receptor was taken from a woman in her thirties or forties in good health and CMV-seropositive. V usage is TRBV19 and J usage is TRBJ2-7; a weak D match, TRBD1 (6 bases). The CDR3 DNA reads TGTGCCAGTAGTAACAGGGCCGGGAACTACGAGCAGTACTTC. Its translation is CASSNRAGNYEQYF.